At least ten counts were recorded for the clone carrying this T cell receptor (beta chain). Its specificity is unknown. The TCR library protocol was used to attach unique molecular identifiers. These identifiers were attached to individual cDNA molecules. TCRdb re-analysed the 5' RACE reads in MiXCR, keeping a single row per CDR3 protein. The table lists some 21,000 distinct CDR3 sequences, approximately 4% of them singletons. The germline V and J ends were trimmed by 6 bases and 1 base, with 3 bases remaining between them. The CDR3 covers 11 residues. The data were obtained in a study of early T cells in non-severe SARS-CoV-2 infection. About the study: The chains were unpaired, and the sequenced material was bulk RNA from unsorted whole blood.

Study results and limitations: Matching against VDJdb likely underestimated virus-specific expansions, favoring anti-spike CD8.

This TCR came from an adult who was a healthcare worker with PCR-confirmed SARS-CoV-2 infection or an uninfected control (not recorded which). The chain has TRBV12-3 or TRBV12-4 and TRBJ1-1, with D unresolved. The sample consisted of whole blood. The CDR3 reads CASSQNTEAFF. For the CDR3, the DNA is TGTGCCAGCAGCCAGAACACTGAAGCTTTCTTT.